Each of the 21 T cell receptor beta chains below was sequenced from the same sample in a study of blood T cell repertoires in COVID-19. Sequenced by immunoSEQ multiplex PCR; TCRdb stores in-frame clones only, minus some. The table lists 150,000 to 180,000 clones, about 80% of them singletons. The sample comprised peripheral blood. The receptor set was obtained from a woman aged 55-75 years with acute or convalescent COVID-19.

This clone showed up just once. The CDR3 here is CASSGSSGGWVFF. Here the CDR3 DNA reads TGTGCCAGCAGTGGTTCTTCAGGGGGGTGGGTGTTTTTT. This rearrangement joins TRBV2 to TRBJ1-4; 7 bases fit TRBD1. The V gene end was trimmed by 4 bases and the J gene end by 15 bases; junction bases not matched to a gene: 11. Germline V gene lookup returns CDR1 SNHLY and CDR2 FYNNEI. The length of the CDR3 is 13 residues.

V gene TRBV3-1 (or the pseudogene TRBV3-2) combines with J gene TRBJ1-6; the D is unclear. Germline V gene sequence: CDR1 LGHDT, CDR2 YNNKEL (reference sequence). The CDR3 is 13 residues long. V lost 4 bases to trimming and J lost 9 bases, with 10 bases between them. The CDR3 DNA is TGTGCCAGCAGCCCAAGACTGGGTTCACCCCTCCACTTT. Encoded protein: CASSPRLGSPLHF.

This clone came up a few times. This rearrangement joins TRBV27 to TRBJ2-7; TRBD1 aligns across 7 bases. This CDR3 region has 15 residues. CDR1 is MNHEY, CDR2 SMNVEV, per germline (reference sequence). Trimming at V came to 4 bases and at J to 5 bases, leaving 11 bases not matched to a gene. Written as DNA, the CDR3 is TGTGCCAGCAGTTCCGACAGGGTAAGAGGGGACGAGCAGTACTTC. Translating gives CASSSDRVRGDEQYF.

Many counts were recorded for this clone. The chain joins TRBV7-9 to TRBJ2-5; TRBD2 agrees at 11 bases. Germline lookup yields CDR1 SEHNR and CDR2 FQNEAQ (reference sequence). J lost 7 bases, V lost 5 bases, and 6 bases had no gene match. This CDR3 spans 14 amino acids. CDR3 nucleotides: TGTGCCAGCAGCGCCTTACTAGCGGGGGTGACCCAGTACTTC. Its protein product is CASSALLAGVTQYF.

Only one count was recorded for this clone. This chain connects TRBV4-2 to TRBJ2-1, with D unresolved. Trimming removed 0 bases at V and 5 bases at J, with 5 bases between. The CDR3 is made up of 13 amino acids. Germline V gene sequence: CDR1 LGHNA, CDR2 YNFKEQ. CDR3 region: CASSQDSHNEQFF. CDR3 nucleotide sequence: TGTGCCAGCAGCCAAGATTCTCACAATGAGCAGTTCTTC.

DNA of the CDR3: TGTGCCAGCAGTTCCATCACAGGGGGCTCCAATCAGCCCCAGCATTTT. Its protein is CASSSITGGSNQPQHF. The rearrangement uses TRBV6-5 and TRBJ1-5; 9 nucleotides align to TRBD1. The V gene end was trimmed by 4 bases and the J gene end by 3 bases; junction bases not matched to a gene: 7. This CDR3 region has 16 residues. Germline V gene data show CDR1 as MNHEY and CDR2 as SVGAGI.

V usage is TRBV5-1 and J usage is TRBJ1-2; D is possibly TRBD1 (6 bases). Germline-derived CDR1 and CDR2 are SGHRS and YFSETQ. The CDR3 spans 15 residues. Trimming took off 4 bases at V and 4 bases at J, with 17 bases between the two ends. The CDR3 region is CASSHRPGVLYGYTF. In DNA form, the CDR3 reads TGCGCCAGCAGCCATCGTCCAGGGGTACTCTATGGCTACACCTTC.

This sequence joins TRBV28 and TRBJ1-4; D unclear. The CDR3 length is 13 residues. Germline V gives CDR1 MDHEN, CDR2 SYDVKM. V lost 2 bases, J lost 8 bases, and 9 bases lay in between. This chain's CDR3 is CASSLTANEKLFF. The CDR3, as DNA: TGTGCCAGCAGTTTAACAGCCAACGAAAAACTGTTTTTT.

J is TRBJ1-1 and V is TRBV19; 8 nucleotides line up with TRBD1. CDR1 is LNHDA and CDR2 is SQIVND in the germline V gene (reference sequence). With 8 bases clipped from V and 9 bases from J, the junction kept 11 bases outside the gene matches. The CDR3 length is 13 residues. The CDR3 DNA reads as TGTGCCAGTGGGGACAGGACAGGGCCCCAAGCTTTCTTT. This sequence encodes CASGDRTGPQAFF.

The chain employs TRBV3-1 (or the pseudogene TRBV3-2) and TRBJ1-1, with 8 bases fitting TRBD1. This CDR3 is 14 amino acids long. Germline V gene sequence: CDR1 LGHDT, CDR2 YNNKEL (reference sequence). V shed 4 bases and J 5 bases; nucleotides not matched to a gene: 6. CDR3 amino acids: CASSPAQGGTEAFF. CDR3 coding DNA: TGTGCCAGCAGCCCGGCACAGGGGGGGACTGAAGCTTTCTTT.

This chain links TRBV10-2 with TRBJ2-7, with 7 bases lining up with TRBD2. CDR1 and CDR2 from the germline V gene are WSHSY and SAAADI. The CDR3 loop spans 13 amino acids. J was trimmed by 2 bases and V by 3 bases; bases with no gene match: 1. As DNA, the CDR3 is TGCGCCAGCAGTGAACGGGGGGCCTACGAGCAGTACGTC. As protein: CASSERGAYEQYV.

The rearrangement links TRBV5-1 to TRBJ2-2, with 8 positions matching TRBD2. The V gene end was trimmed by 3 bases and the J gene end by 6 bases; junction bases not matched to a gene: 10. Germline V gene lookup returns CDR1 SGHRS and CDR2 YFSETQ. This CDR3 has 16 residues. CDR3 in DNA: TGCGCCAGCAGCTCAACGGGGGGGCTACTGGCCGGGGAGCTGTTTTTT. Translated: CASSSTGGLLAGELFF. Full variable domain (outside the CDR3, taken from reference TRBV5-1 and TRBJ2-2): KAGVTQTPRYLIKTRGQQVTLSCSPISGHRSVSWYQQTPGQGLQFLFEYFSETQRNKGNFPGRFSGRQFSNSRSEMNVSTLELGDSALYLCASSSTGGLLAGELFFGEGSRLTVL.

The chain joins TRBV3-1 (or the pseudogene TRBV3-2) to TRBJ2-2; 8 positions match TRBD1. The CDR3 sequence is 16 residues long. The ends lost 3 bases at V and 1 base at J; junction bases unmatched: 4. CDR1 is LGHDT, CDR2 YNNKEL, per germline (reference sequence). For the CDR3, the DNA is TGTGCCAGCAGCCACTACAGGGGGGAGAACACCGGGGAGCTGTTTTTT. This sequence encodes CASSHYRGENTGELFF.

The V call is TRBV28, the J call TRBJ1-5; 11 bases are shared with TRBD1. Trimming took 5 bases from V and 4 from J; bases not matched to a gene: 10. The germline V gene encodes CDR1 MDHEN and CDR2 SYDVKM. The CDR3 extends over 17 amino acids. The CDR3 DNA reads as TGTGCCAGCAGTCCATTCGGACAGGGGGCGGGAAATCAGCCCCAGCATTTT. Translation gives CASSPFGQGAGNQPQHF.

The chain employs TRBV7-2 and TRBJ1-5, with unresolved D. The CDR3 covers 13 residues. With 1 base removed from V and 7 bases from J, the gap between germline ends came to 8 bases. Germline CDR1 is SGHTA and CDR2 is FQGNSA. DNA for the CDR3: TGTGCCAGCAGCTTAGAACGGGAACAGCCCCAGCATTTT. Translated, it gives CASSLEREQPQHF. The variable domain in full, completed from reference TRBV7-2 and TRBJ1-5, reads GAGVSQSPSNKVTEKGKDVELRCDPISGHTALYWYRQSLGQGLEFLIYFQGNSAPDKSGLPSDRFSAERTGGSVSTLTIQRTQQEDSAVYLCASSLEREQPQHFGDGTRLSIL.

The CDR3 sequence: CASSLTQGAYEQYF. Written as DNA, the CDR3 is TGTGCCAGCAGCTTAACACAGGGCGCCTACGAGCAGTACTTC. The rearrangement links TRBV11-2 to TRBJ2-7; perhaps TRBD1 as D (6 bases). The CDR3 runs to 14 residues. Per germline, CDR1 SGHAT and CDR2 FQNNGV. Trimming shortened V by 2 bases and J by 2 bases, and 10 bases separated the two germline ends. Looking up the rest from reference TRBV11-2 and TRBJ2-7 gives the full variable domain: EAGVAQSPRYKIIEKRQSVAFWCNPISGHATLYWYQQILGQGPKLLIQFQNNGVVDDSQLPKDRFSAERLKGVDSTLKIQPAKLEDSAVYLCASSLTQGAYEQYFGPGTRLTVT.

This chain links TRBV29-1 with TRBJ1-1; 7 bases are a match to TRBD1. Germline trimming cut 7 bases from V and 5 bases from J; bases unmatched to any gene: 13. CDR3 length equals 14 residues. The germline CDR1 and CDR2 sequences are SQVTM and ANQGSEA. The CDR3 loop reads CSGGKTGSGTEAFF. The CDR3 DNA follows: TGCAGCGGGGGGAAGACAGGGAGTGGGACTGAAGCTTTCTTT.

The table lists this clone with a few counts. Other DNA sequences in this specimen translate into the identical CDR3. J is TRBJ1-2 and V is TRBV3-1 (or the pseudogene TRBV3-2); TRBD1 is a possible D gene (6 bases). Germline V gives CDR1 LGHDT, CDR2 YNNKEL (reference sequence). Trimming left V 1 base short and J 3 bases short, with 9 bases between. The CDR3 covers 14 residues. CDR3 protein: CASSQGNRDYGYTF. CDR3 DNA: TGTGCCAGCAGCCAAGGGAACAGGGACTATGGCTACACCTTC.

The chain combines TRBV7-6 with TRBJ2-2; TRBD2 agrees at 11 bases. The V and J ends lost 5 bases and 3 bases, in that order; junction bases with no gene match: 8. This CDR3 region has 17 residues. Germline loops: CDR1 SGHVS, CDR2 FNYEAQ. CDR3 sequence reads: CASSLLAGGLDTGELFF. The DNA of the CDR3 is TGTGCCAGCAGCCTTCTAGCGGGGGGTCTTGACACCGGGGAGCTGTTTTTT.

The rearrangement links TRBV3-1 (or the pseudogene TRBV3-2) to TRBJ2-1, with 13 bases fitting TRBD2. Germline V gene lookup returns CDR1 LGHDT and CDR2 YNNKEL (reference sequence). V was pared by 3 bases and J by 7 bases, with 6 bases of the junction left unmatched. This CDR3 has 16 amino acids. CDR3 protein: CASSQALAGGPNEQFF. The CDR3 DNA reads as TGTGCCAGCAGCCAGGCACTAGCGGGGGGGCCTAATGAGCAGTTCTTC.

The J gene is TRBJ1-5, the V gene TRBV27; unclear D gene. The germline V gene has CDR1 MNHEY and CDR2 SMNVEV (reference sequence). The CDR3 totals 13 residues. The V and J ends lost 0 bases and 6 bases respectively, with 6 bases between them. The chain's CDR3 is CASSLSERQPQHF. CDR3 DNA: TGTGCCAGCAGTTTATCAGAGCGTCAGCCCCAGCATTTT.